Following are 11 T cell receptor beta chains from one sample sequenced in a study of T cell clonality in common variable immunodeficiency. These TCRs are of unknown antigen specificity. Whole-study findings and limits: Reportedly, TCR beta sequences from common variable immunodeficiency showed fewer deletions and N-nucleotide insertions.

Clones were read by immunoSEQ multiplex PCR, and TCRdb kept only the in-frame ones, dropping some. Observed in the sample are 10,000 to 13,000 clones, none of them singletons. Material for sequencing was peripheral blood mononuclear cells. These receptors all come from a human donor with common variable immunodeficiency.

Note on this clone: The read halts 3 residues ahead of the CDR3 end, with the missing end drawn from the germline J gene. The V gene is TRBV19, the J gene TRBJ1-5; 9 bases are shared with TRBD1. This CDR3 region has 11 residues. CDR1 and CDR2 (germline): LNHDA, SQIVND (reference sequence). The CDR3 is CATGTGNPQHF. CDR3 bases read: TGTGCCACCGGGACAGGGAATCCC.

A few counts support this clone. The CDR3 goes on 3 residues after the read ends, and that part is filled in from the germline J gene. The chain recombines TRBV6-2 or TRBV6-3 with TRBJ2-1, with a weak D call TRBD1 (6 bases). CDR3 length: 14 residues. Trimming took 5 bases from V and 4 from J, leaving 12 bases between them. CDR1 and CDR2 (germline): MNHEY, SVGEGT. The CDR3 bases that were read are TGTGCCAGCAGTGGCGGACAGAGGTACAATGAG. The encoded protein is CASSGGQRYNE. The whole CDR3 sequence is CASSGGQRYNEQFF.

This clone was picked up a small number of times. The CDR3 end falls 3 residues outside the read, so it is completed with the germline J gene. The rearrangement uses TRBV7-9 and TRBJ2-5; possibly TRBD2 for D (6 bases). V gave up 4 bases and J gave up 2 bases, with 14 bases separating them. This CDR3 is built from 15 residues. CDR1 is SEHNR and CDR2 is FQNEAQ in the germline V gene (reference sequence). The sequenced CDR3 bases are TGTGCCAGCAGCTGGGGCGGGGTGAGACAAGAGACC. It translates to CASSWGGVRQET. From start to end, the CDR3 is CASSWGGVRQETQYF.

This clone is medium-sized (0.01 to 0.1%). The read ends 3 residues early relative to the CDR3; the germline J gene fills the gap. The chain joins TRBV19 to TRBJ2-1; possible D gene TRBD2, 5 bases. The CDR3 totals 17 residues. Germline CDR1 and CDR2: LNHDA and SQIVND (reference sequence). V was trimmed by 5 bases and J by 0 bases, leaving 17 bases between them. CDR3 residues: CASSYFLLASSYNEQFF. The part of the CDR3 DNA that was read is TGTGCCAGTAGTTATTTCTTGTTAGCGAGCTCCTACAATGAG.

This clone was observed a few times. The CDR3 is cut off 3 residues early in the read; its end comes from the germline J gene. This chain connects TRBV20-1 to TRBJ2-7, with 7 bases matching TRBD2. V was pared by 7 bases and J by 0 bases, with 9 bases of the junction left unmatched. CDR1 and CDR2 (germline): DFQATT, SNEGSKA (reference sequence). The CDR3 covers 14 residues. The part of the CDR3 DNA that was read is TGCAGTGTGTGGAGCGGGACTGCCTCCTACGAG. This codes for CSVWSGTASYE. The complete CDR3 sequence is CSVWSGTASYEQYF.

This clone was detected a few times. The read is 3 residues too short to cover the CDR3 end, so that end is filled in from the germline J gene. This rearrangement joins TRBV18 to TRBJ2-6; 8 bases map to TRBD1. CDR3 length: 19 amino acids. Germline V gene lookup returns CDR1 KGHSH and CDR2 LQKENI. V shed 3 bases, J shed 0 bases, and the junction held 10 bases outside the gene matches. CDR3 residues: CASSPTKDRVGSGANVLTF. CDR3 bases read: TGTGCCAGCTCACCCACCAAGGACAGGGTTGGCTCTGGGGCCAACGTC.

CDR3 in amino acids: CASSLNPIDSRSSYEQYF. Incomplete CDR3 DNA: TGTGCCAGTAGTTTAAACCCTATCGACAGCCGAAGCTCCTACGAG. This chain uses TRBV19 with TRBJ2-7, with D perhaps TRBD1 (5 bases). The read ends 3 residues early relative to the CDR3; the germline J gene fills the gap. The germline V gene encodes CDR1 LNHDA and CDR2 SQIVND (reference sequence). Trimming pared 5 bases from V and 0 bases from J, leaving 23 bases between. This CDR3 has 18 residues.

This clone was recorded a few times. The read terminates 3 residues ahead of where the CDR3 ends, so the germline J gene completes it. The rearrangement uses TRBV5-4 and TRBJ2-1, with 8 bases aligning to TRBD2. The CDR3 has 15 residues. The germline CDR1 and CDR2 sequences are SGHNT and YYREEE (reference sequence). The ends lost 4 bases at V and 9 bases at J; junction bases unmatched: 12. The CDR3 loop reads CASSTTGTRGGEQFF. The DNA read from the CDR3 is TGTGCCAGCAGCACAACCGGGACTAGGGGTGGTGAG.

A note on this clone: The CDR3 end is not reached by the read, which stops 3 residues before it; the germline J gene fills it in. This chain uses TRBV30 with TRBJ1-6; TRBD1 is a possible D gene (5 bases). The germline V gene encodes CDR1 GTSNPN and CDR2 SVGIG (reference sequence). CDR3 length equals 15 residues. V was shortened by 0 bases and J by 8 bases, with 14 bases between the two germline ends. Incomplete CDR3 DNA: TGTGCCTGGAGTGTAGGAGGGGCTGGGGATTCACCC. This codes for CAWSVGGAGDSP. The CDR3, in full, reads CAWSVGGAGDSPLHF.

This clone was observed a few times. The read ends 3 residues early relative to the CDR3; the germline J gene fills the gap. This rearrangement joins TRBV7-3 to TRBJ1-6; D remains ambiguous. Trimming removed 3 bases from V and 7 bases from J, with 7 bases in between. Germline V CDR1 and CDR2: SGHTA, FQGTGA. The CDR3 sequence is 13 residues long. The covered CDR3 bases are TGTGCCAGCAGCTTGAAACAGAATTCACCC. Translation gives CASSLKQNSP. The full CDR3 protein reads CASSLKQNSPLHF.

About this clone: The CDR3 end is not reached by the read, which stops 3 residues before it; the germline J gene fills it in. The chain carries TRBV7-2 and TRBJ1-3; tentatively, D is TRBD1 (5 bases). This CDR3 is built from 14 residues. V lost 4 bases, J lost 3 bases, and 10 bases lay in between. Germline V gene sequence: CDR1 SGHTA, CDR2 FQGNSA. This CDR3 reads CASSSRRVGNTIYF. CDR3 bases read: TGTGCCAGCAGCTCCCGCAGGGTTGGAAACACC.